This TCR beta chain was sequenced during a study of T-cell memory formation after mild COVID-19. In the study overall: There were largely donor-specific TCR clusters.

V was trimmed by 5 bases and J by 11 bases, leaving 15 bases between them. Germline V gene lookup returns CDR1 SGHVS and CDR2 FQNEAQ. The CDR3 has 13 residues. MiXCR was run by TCRdb on the 5' RACE reads, yielding one entry per CDR3 protein. This table has 300,000 or so distinct CDR3 sequences, about 17% appearing once. Overall study results and limits: Some SARS-CoV-2-responding clones were already detected in memory before infection. Clones shrinking between day 15 and 85 showed a balanced CD4/CD8 split, and those that grew later tilted toward CD4+.

Comments on this clonotype: What it recognizes is unknown.

This sequence joins TRBV7-8 and TRBJ2-2; weak D call: TRBD2 (5 bases). The material sequenced was PBMCs or a T cell subset sorted from them (not recorded which). This TCR derives from a man between 18 and 35 years old who had mild COVID-19 (a few samples of this study predate the infection). Cell type and time point are not known. The CDR3 DNA is TGTGCCAGCAGCCCGGAGGATGACAATGAGCTGTTTTTT. This codes for CASSPEDDNELFF. Full variable domain (outside the CDR3, taken from reference TRBV7-8 and TRBJ2-2): GAGVSQSPRYKVAKRGQDVALRCDPISGHVSLFWYQQALGQGPEFLTYFQNEAQLDKSGLPSDRFFAERPEGSVSTLKIQRTQQEDSAVYLCASSPEDDNELFFGEGSRLTVL.